This TCR beta chain was found in a study of cytomegalovirus exposure and HLA in healthy donors. As for the study in general: Of all 398 donors who were genotyped, 75% to 85% belonged to the Caucasian-associated ancestry cluster. Overall study findings and caveats: It has been reported that TCR beta sequences accurately predicted the HLA-A and HLA-B alleles of most subjects. Usually a TCR sequence was rare, but some public TCRs were found in many donors.

Each donor was healthy, and each was a bone marrow donor. This CDR3 is built from 15 residues. Germline CDR1 and CDR2: SGHVS and FQNEAQ. The trim removed 2 bases at V and 3 bases at J, leaving 1 base unmatched. It was with 60 Vbeta and 13 Jbeta primers that the PCR ran. TCRdb keeps only in-frame clones here, not all; method: immunoSEQ multiplex PCR. The sample has some 180,000 clones, around 80% seen once; the top ten hold more than 1.5%. As concerns this clone: Its antigen remains unidentified.

The chain employs TRBV7-8 and TRBJ2-3; TRBD2 aligns across 11 bases. This receptor was taken from a man between 35 and 55 years old in good health and CMV-seronegative. The sequenced sample was PBMCs. The CDR3, as DNA: TGTGCCAGCAGCTTACTAGCGGGAGGAACAGATACGCAGTATTTT. Translation gives CASSLLAGGTDTQYF. The whole variable domain, remainder taken from reference TRBV7-8 and TRBJ2-3, is GAGVSQSPRYKVAKRGQDVALRCDPISGHVSLFWYQQALGQGPEFLTYFQNEAQLDKSGLPSDRFFAERPEGSVSTLKIQRTQQEDSAVYLCASSLLAGGTDTQYFGPGTRLTVL.